This TCR beta chain was identified in a study of cytomegalovirus exposure and HLA in healthy donors. In the study overall: Assignment to the Caucasian-associated ancestry cluster applied to approximately 80% of the roughly 410 genotyped donors.

The CDR3 has 13 amino acids. From germline, CDR1 is MNHEY and CDR2 SVGAGI. V lost 2 bases and J lost 1, with 5 bases in between. Overall study findings and caveats: According to an earlier analysis, most TCR beta V segments yielded productive rearrangements about 87% or about 30% of the time. With high specificity and sensitivity, the classifier reportedly diagnosed cytomegalovirus status.

A note on this clone: Its antigen is as yet unknown.

PCR primers comprised 60 Vbeta and 13 Jbeta primers. Profiled with immunoSEQ multiplex PCR; TCRdb holds only in-frame clones, not every one. This sample carries about 150,000 clones, around 84% of them seen once, and the ten largest clones take approximately 2.7%. Sequencing was carried out using PBMCs. This clonotype was sampled from a boy aged 2 to 9 in good health and CMV-seronegative. The chain is built from TRBV6-5 and TRBJ1-1; D gene uncertain. The DNA for the CDR3 is TGTGCCAGCAGTTACACATCGAACACTGAAGCTTTCTTT. Its translation: CASSYTSNTEAFF.